These 14 T cell receptor beta chains came from one sample sequenced in a study of CD8 T cells in Susac syndrome. RNA in amounts of roughly 0.5 to 1 ug was reverse transcribed with random hexamers. TCRdb processed the immunoSEQ multiplex PCR reads anew with MiXCR; each CDR3 protein has one entry. The data hold approximately 190,000 distinct CDR3 sequences, with 91% observed a single time. The source material was CD4+ T cells from PBMCs. The source of these receptors is a human donor with Susac syndrome.

The chain uses TRBV2 and TRBJ2-7; D may match TRBD1 or TRBD2 (5 bases each). The CDR3 length is 14 residues. CDR1 and CDR2 (germline): SNHLY, FYNNEI. The ends were cut back, 7 bases at V and 1 base at J, with 14 bases in the middle. The CDR3 DNA sequence: TGTGCCAGCAACGGGGACGGTAATTCCTACGAGCAGTACTTC. The encoded protein is CASNGDGNSYEQYF. Using reference TRBV2 and TRBJ2-7 for the parts outside the CDR3, the full variable domain is EPEVTQTPSHQVTQMGQEVILRCVPISNHLYFYWYRQILGQKVEFLVSFYNNEISEKSEIFDDQFSVERPDGSNFTLKIRSTKLEDSAMYFCASNGDGNSYEQYFGPGTRLTVT.

This chain connects TRBV10-3 to TRBJ2-7; 10 bases line up with TRBD2. J lost 1 base, V lost 6 bases, and 3 bases had no gene match. Germline CDR1 reads ENHRY; CDR2 reads SYGVKD. This CDR3 is built from 14 residues. CDR3 loop: CAIRLAGGSYEQYF. The CDR3 nucleotides are TGTGCCATCAGGTTAGCGGGGGGTTCCTACGAGCAGTACTTC.

There are a few counts of this clonotype. CDR3 in amino acids: CASSVAVSGETQYF. As DNA, the CDR3 is TGTGCCAGCAGCGTGGCCGTGTCGGGGGAGACCCAGTACTTC. This chain uses TRBV9 with TRBJ2-5, with D perhaps matching TRBD2 (5 bases). The CDR3 runs to 14 residues. Per germline, CDR1 SGDLS and CDR2 YYNGEE. V was clipped by 2 bases and J by 5 bases, with 13 bases between them. Filled out from reference TRBV9 and TRBJ2-5, the complete variable domain reads DSGVTQTPKHLITATGQRVTLRCSPRSGDLSVYWYQQSLDQGLQFLIQYYNGEERAKGNILERFSAQQFPDLHSELNLSSLELGDSALYFCASSVAVSGETQYFGPGTRLLVL.

V gene TRBV27 combines with J gene TRBJ1-2; D remains unclear. Germline-derived CDR1 and CDR2 are MNHEY and SMNVEV (reference sequence). The CDR3 sequence is 14 residues long. V gave up 3 bases and J gave up 8 bases, with 16 bases separating them. CDR3 bases: TGTGCCAGCAGTTTCTCTCCGGGAGAAAGAGGCTACACCTTC. Its translation: CASSFSPGERGYTF.

Written as DNA, the CDR3 is TGTGCCAGCAGTTTTGGCAGATCCTCTGGAAACACCATATATTTT. This gives the protein CASSFGRSSGNTIYF. The gene calls are TRBV28 and TRBJ1-3; D not certain. V was pared by 3 bases and J by 0 bases, with 9 bases between. The CDR3 totals 15 residues. The germline gives CDR1 MDHEN, CDR2 SYDVKM.

The gene calls are TRBV5-4 and TRBJ2-2; 12 bases are shared with TRBD1. The ends lost 4 bases at V and 10 bases at J; junction bases unmatched: 11. The germline gives CDR1 SGHNT, CDR2 YYREEE (reference sequence). CDR3 length equals 16 residues. The CDR3 here is CASSLGTGGVGLELFF. The CDR3 DNA reads TGTGCCAGCAGCCTCGGGACAGGGGGCGTAGGTTTGGAGCTGTTTTTT.

The genes are TRBV20-1 and TRBJ2-7; 13 bases map to TRBD2. There are 15 residues in the CDR3. CDR1 DFQATT and CDR2 SNEGSKA come from the germline V gene (reference sequence). V was pared by 0 bases and J by 2 bases, with 1 base of the junction left unmatched. CDR3: CSAREGLAGAYEQYF. The CDR3 DNA reads TGCAGTGCTAGAGAAGGACTAGCGGGAGCCTACGAGCAGTACTTC.

The V gene is TRBV12-3 or TRBV12-4, the J gene TRBJ2-2; D perhaps matches TRBD2 (8 bases). The CDR3 contains 18 residues. V lost 3 bases, J lost 3 bases, and 20 bases lay in between. The CDR3 coding sequence is TGTGCCAGCAGTTTGGGGACAGCGGGGGCTCGTGACACCGGGGAGCTGTTTTTT. Translating gives CASSLGTAGARDTGELFF.

This rearrangement joins TRBV11-2 to TRBJ1-5, with D tentatively TRBD1 (6 bases). Germline assignment: CDR1 SGHAT and CDR2 FQNNGV. Deletions cut 7 bases from V and 3 bases from J, with 16 bases between. This CDR3 contains 15 residues. The CDR3 sequence is CASTEGDKLNQPQHF. CDR3 DNA sequence: TGTGCCAGCACCGAGGGGGACAAGCTCAATCAGCCCCAGCATTTT.

V gene TRBV9 combines with J gene TRBJ2-5; TRBD2 matches 13 bases. The germline V gene has CDR1 SGDLS and CDR2 YYNGEE. V trimming: 0 bases; J trimming: 4 bases; junction bases outside the gene matches: 15. The CDR3 extends over 20 amino acids. CDR3 protein: CASSVAEGLAGPGTSETQYF. For the CDR3, the DNA is TGTGCCAGCAGCGTAGCTGAGGGACTAGCGGGACCAGGAACCTCAGAGACCCAGTACTTC. Complete variable domain (other parts from reference TRBV9 and TRBJ2-5): DSGVTQTPKHLITATGQRVTLRCSPRSGDLSVYWYQQSLDQGLQFLIQYYNGEERAKGNILERFSAQQFPDLHSELNLSSLELGDSALYFCASSVAEGLAGPGTSETQYFGPGTRLLVL.

The V call is TRBV29-1, the J call TRBJ2-1; 11 nucleotides agree with TRBD2. Germline CDR1 is SQVTM and CDR2 is ANQGSEA. With 7 bases clipped from V and 8 bases from J, the junction kept 13 bases outside the gene matches. The CDR3 totals 15 residues. DNA of the CDR3: TGCAGCGCACACATCACTAGCGGGAGTGAGGATGAGCAGTTCTTC. This translates into CSAHITSGSEDEQFF.

This sequence joins TRBV12-3 or TRBV12-4 and TRBJ1-2; 8 positions match TRBD1. The CDR3 spans 15 residues. V trimming: 1 base; J trimming: 4 bases; junction bases outside the gene matches: 5. DNA for the CDR3: TGTGCCAGCAGTTTAGGCAGGGGGCGCGGCTATGGCTACACCTTC. Translating it yields CASSLGRGRGYGYTF.

There are a few counts of this clonotype. The chain combines TRBV20-1 with TRBJ2-1; 7 nucleotides agree with TRBD1. V gave up 0 bases and J gave up 3 bases; unmatched junction bases: 2. This CDR3 spans 14 amino acids. CDR1 and CDR2 (germline): DFQATT, SNEGSKA (reference sequence). DNA of the CDR3: TGCAGTGCTAGAGATTCAGGGGGCTACAATGAGCAGTTCTTC. It codes for CSARDSGGYNEQFF.

This rearrangement joins TRBV29-1 to TRBJ1-1; TRBD1 matches at 7 bases. In germline, CDR1 is SQVTM, CDR2 ANQGSEA. This CDR3 has 14 amino acids. Trimming cost V 4 bases and J 3 bases; bases outside gene matches: 8. CDR3: CSVGRRDSHTEAFF. CDR3 DNA sequence: TGCAGCGTTGGTCGCCGGGACAGCCACACTGAAGCTTTCTTT.